Included here is one TCR beta chain sequence, with context. Its antigen is not known. Some clones are missing from TCRdb's copy, which holds only in-frame ones; the method was immunoSEQ multiplex PCR. The repertoire holds some 130,000 clones, more than 85% seen once, with more than 2.5% in the top ten. This sample stems from a study of T cell responses to AZD1222 COVID-19 vaccine. As for the study in general: Doses given second, at about 4 or about 12 weeks, were pooled.

Broader study findings: Only after the peak T cell response were repertoires sampled. With two AZD1222 doses given, Spike-specific TCR breadth and depth both rose.

This TCR was recovered from an adult in good health. Sample: peripheral blood, taken on day 0 of AZD1222 vaccination.

CDR3 DNA: TGCGCCAGCCGTGCGGACGAAGTCTCACCCCTCCACTTT. It codes for CASRADEVSPLHF. The chain has TRBV10-1 and TRBJ1-6; D unclear. This CDR3 region has 13 residues. Germline V gene lookup returns CDR1 WNHNN and CDR2 SYGVQD (reference sequence). The V end was cut by 8 bases, the J end by 10 bases, with 15 bases between.